Listed below are T cell receptor beta chains from one sample, sequenced in a study of cytomegalovirus exposure and HLA in healthy donors. This table comes from immunoSEQ multiplex PCR, and its TCRdb copy is limited to in-frame clones, with some not included. The table has about 160,000 clones, roughly 79% seen once. Sequenced sample: PBMCs. The receptors were gathered from a woman aged 45-59 years in good health and CMV-seronegative. CDR3s include the opening cysteine and the closing phenylalanine or tryptophan.

V gene	CDR3 protein
TRBV5-1	CASSLDGVTMGQFF
TRBV2	CASRLLAGGVQPQHF
TRBV11-2	CASSLGVGGPGSPLHF
TRBV11-2	CASSPRTANQETQYF
TRBV7-2	CASSLGQAREETQYF
TRBV12-5	CASGLLGGAGNTIYF
TRBV7-3	CASSPDRNYGYTF
TRBV4-2	CASSHDDGANTEAFF
TRBV21-1	CASTKTLAGSTDTQYF
TRBV19	CASGGGAPYNEQFF
TRBV15	CATSRGGGLPEAFF
TRBV11-3	CASSLDGGADTNNEQFF
TRBV9	CASSASGGHPSTDTQYF
TRBV27	CASSAHFESNQPQHF
TRBV27	CASSLSWGGGAEAFF
TRBV7-2	CASSVRDRGWETQYF
TRBV30	CACHPHSGTGALHGYTF
TRBV6-1	CASSEVAGGTQYF
TRBV5-5	CASSTWRGYEQYF
TRBV30	CAWSVLAGGPYEQYF
TRBV4-3	CASSQDFGEAYEQYF
TRBV14	CASSQDLSVAGWQETQYF
TRBV5-4	CASSLRQGRYGYTF
TRBV7-2	CASSLDRDRGVRFQNIQYF
TRBV11-2	CASSSRGSTVYEQYF
TRBV25-1	CASSLGASTEAFF
TRBV6-1	CASSSRDSRGEQYF
TRBV10-3	CAIRIQGQNTEAFF
TRBV6-6	CASSAGTSDYTQYF
TRBV5-5	CASSLVGQGAPRYGYTF
TRBV21-1	CASSKDMPRDTLLRRTEAFF
TRBV18	CASSPPGQINYGYTF
TRBV6-6	CASSYSVAANAGELFF
TRBV7-7	CASTLSEFF
TRBV2	CASRAARGSNQPQHF
TRBV28	CASSLWASYNEQFF
TRBV5-8	CASSARDRLQWEQFF
TRBV4-2	CASSQPLGGYDQETQYF
TRBV7-9	CASSLGTGPQHF
TRBV28	CASTLGDRESEKLFF
TRBV19	CASTGQRANYGYTF
TRBV5-6	CASSFGTREDEQYF
TRBV6-1	CASRERWETSNQPQHF
TRBV19	CASSPSRAGDEQYF
TRBV9	CASSAGLAGTTGELFF
TRBV6-6	CASSYPARSNTEAFF
TRBV7-9	CASSQGQGQGKLFF
TRBV7-3	CASSPRARGNTGELFF
TRBV5-6	CASSLRGSATEAFF